A single sample is the source of the 6 T cell receptor beta chains below, sequenced in a study of cytomegalovirus exposure and HLA in healthy donors. Libraries were prepared by immunoSEQ multiplex PCR; TCRdb keeps only in-frame clonotypes and omits some of them. The sample includes around 150,000 clones, just under 90% of them seen just once. Sequencing was carried out using PBMCs. Source of these receptors: a young man in good health and CMV-seropositive.

The chain links TRBV4-2 to TRBJ1-3, with D unresolved. CDR1 is LGHNA, CDR2 YNFKEQ, per germline. The V end lost 4 bases, the J end lost 0 bases, and 16 bases lay between the germline ends. The CDR3 covers 17 residues. The CDR3 nucleotides are TGTGCCAGCAGCCTAGAAGCCCCGGGGTACTCTGGAAACACCATATATTTT. Amino acid sequence: CASSLEAPGYSGNTIYF.

J is TRBJ2-2 and V is TRBV28, with 14 bases identical to TRBD2. In germline, CDR1 is MDHEN, CDR2 SYDVKM. The CDR3 loop spans 18 amino acids. V gave up 0 bases and J gave up 5 bases; unmatched junction bases: 5. In nucleotides, the CDR3 is TGTGCCAGCAGTTTATGGGGGACTAGCGGGAGTGAAACCGGGGAGCTGTTTTTT. It yields the protein CASSLWGTSGSETGELFF.

This clone was picked up a small number of times. The chain joins TRBV4-2 to TRBJ2-2; TRBD2 matches 15 bases. The V gene's germline CDR1 is LGHNA and CDR2 YNFKEQ. The CDR3 is 18 amino acids. Unmatched junction bases numbered 10, after V lost 4 bases and J lost 7 bases. CDR3 residues: CASSPNGLAGGQGGELFF. The DNA for the CDR3 is TGTGCCAGCAGCCCGAACGGACTAGCGGGAGGGCAAGGCGGGGAGCTGTTTTTT.

CDR3 bases: TGTGCCAGCAGTGGGGCGAACTCTGGAAACACCATATATTTT. Its translation is CASSGANSGNTIYF. The chain is built from TRBV28 and TRBJ1-3; a possible D gene is TRBD1 (5 bases). V was trimmed by 5 bases and J by 0 bases, leaving 8 bases between them. This CDR3 is built from 14 residues. Germline assignment: CDR1 MDHEN and CDR2 SYDVKM.

This sequence joins TRBV5-1 and TRBJ2-1; tentative D call: TRBD2 (5 bases). CDR3 length equals 17 residues. CDR1 and CDR2 from the germline V gene are SGHRS and YFSETQ. With 3 bases removed from V and 1 base from J, the gap between germline ends came to 17 bases. CDR3 loop: CASSSEDPFGSYNEQFF. The DNA for the CDR3 is TGCGCCAGCAGCTCGGAGGACCCGTTTGGTTCCTACAATGAGCAGTTCTTC.

The chain couples TRBV7-3 to TRBJ2-1; TRBD2 is a possible D gene (6 bases). The CDR3 has 14 residues. Germline values: CDR1 SGHTA, CDR2 FQGTGA. Trimming removed 1 base at V and 6 bases at J, with 10 bases between. The CDR3 is CASSLRAGRNEQFF. CDR3 bases: TGTGCCAGCAGCTTAAGAGCGGGCCGCAATGAGCAGTTCTTC.